The source of this T cell receptor (beta chain) is a study of CD8 T cells in ankylosing spondylitis. Findings and limits, study-wide: Typical of ankylosing spondylitis blood, it appeared, was a TCR beta motif of under 10 highly homologous variants. Researchers report that disease-linked clones proved CD8+ and relatively rare in peripheral blood. In reactive arthritis synovial fluid and blood, some motif variants had been reported before. From matched ankylosing spondylitis synovial fluid, disease-linked clones were reportedly recovered at significantly enriched levels.

Trimming removed 3 bases from V and 7 bases from J, with 7 bases in between. This CDR3 has 12 residues. Germline-derived CDR1 and CDR2 are SGHAT and FQNNGV. This clonotype appeared a few times. Its antigen is as yet unknown. TCRdb re-derived calls from the 5' RACE reads in MiXCR, one entry per CDR3 protein. Of approximately 100,000 distinct CDR3 sequences listed, 24% are singletons. The chain employs TRBV11-2 and TRBJ2-1; D tentatively reads TRBD1 or TRBD2 (5 bases each). The sequence came from a male donor with ankylosing spondylitis. Sequenced sample: synovial fluid, either unsorted or a sorted T cell fraction (not recorded which). The CDR3 DNA follows: TGTGCCAGCAGCTTCGGGGCTAATGAGCAGTTCTTC. Protein: CASSFGANEQFF.